Given below is one T cell receptor beta chain in context. Its antigen is undetermined. An end of the junction does not agree with germline; a read error may underlie this. This entry belongs to a study of blood T cells in healthy people across ages. Through a sample-barcoded 5' primer and a J-beta primer mix, a second PCR was run for about 6 to 11 cycles. All samples yielded 3 million or more CDR3-containing paired-end reads. TCRdb re-called the 5' RACE reads with MiXCR, one entry per CDR3 protein. This table holds around 1,500,000 distinct CDR3 sequences, over 25% found once. The CDR3 runs to 13 residues. CDR1 and CDR2 from the germline V gene are SGHNT and YYREEE (reference sequence). Study-wide results and caveats: A conclusive naive versus antigen-experienced comparison was prevented by the unsorted PBMCs. A roughly linear age-dependent decrease characterized TCR beta diversity per million T cells.

The V and J genes are TRBV5-4 and TRBJ2-3; 7 nucleotides match TRBD2. The sequenced material came from blood. The receptor was isolated from a woman younger than 45 in good health. CDR3 loop: CASRGGSIDTQYF. CDR3 DNA sequence: TGTGCCAGCAGGGGCGGGAGCATAGATACGCAGTATTTT. The full variable domain, completed using reference TRBV5-4 and TRBJ2-3, is ETGVTQSPTHLIKTRGQQVTLRCSSQSGHNTVSWYQQALGQGPQFIFQYYREEENGRGNFPPRFSGLQFPNYSSELNVNALELDDSALYLCASRGGSIDTQYFGPGTRLTVL.